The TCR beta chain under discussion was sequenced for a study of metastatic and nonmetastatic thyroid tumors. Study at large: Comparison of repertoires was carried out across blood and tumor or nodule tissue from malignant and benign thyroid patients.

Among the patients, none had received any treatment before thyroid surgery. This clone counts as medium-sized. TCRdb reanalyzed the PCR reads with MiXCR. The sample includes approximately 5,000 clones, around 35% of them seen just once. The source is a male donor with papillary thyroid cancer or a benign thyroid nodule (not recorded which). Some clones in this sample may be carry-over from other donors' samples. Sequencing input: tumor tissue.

DNA of the CDR3: TGTGCCAGCAGCTTCCTGACAGGGTCCTACGAGCAGTACTTC. Translated, it gives CASSFLTGSYEQYF. The V gene is TRBV28, the J gene TRBJ2-7, with 7 bases identical to TRBD1. Germline lookup yields CDR1 MDHEN and CDR2 SYDVKM. V was clipped by 6 bases and J by 1 base; unmatched bases: 6. CDR3 size: 14 residues.